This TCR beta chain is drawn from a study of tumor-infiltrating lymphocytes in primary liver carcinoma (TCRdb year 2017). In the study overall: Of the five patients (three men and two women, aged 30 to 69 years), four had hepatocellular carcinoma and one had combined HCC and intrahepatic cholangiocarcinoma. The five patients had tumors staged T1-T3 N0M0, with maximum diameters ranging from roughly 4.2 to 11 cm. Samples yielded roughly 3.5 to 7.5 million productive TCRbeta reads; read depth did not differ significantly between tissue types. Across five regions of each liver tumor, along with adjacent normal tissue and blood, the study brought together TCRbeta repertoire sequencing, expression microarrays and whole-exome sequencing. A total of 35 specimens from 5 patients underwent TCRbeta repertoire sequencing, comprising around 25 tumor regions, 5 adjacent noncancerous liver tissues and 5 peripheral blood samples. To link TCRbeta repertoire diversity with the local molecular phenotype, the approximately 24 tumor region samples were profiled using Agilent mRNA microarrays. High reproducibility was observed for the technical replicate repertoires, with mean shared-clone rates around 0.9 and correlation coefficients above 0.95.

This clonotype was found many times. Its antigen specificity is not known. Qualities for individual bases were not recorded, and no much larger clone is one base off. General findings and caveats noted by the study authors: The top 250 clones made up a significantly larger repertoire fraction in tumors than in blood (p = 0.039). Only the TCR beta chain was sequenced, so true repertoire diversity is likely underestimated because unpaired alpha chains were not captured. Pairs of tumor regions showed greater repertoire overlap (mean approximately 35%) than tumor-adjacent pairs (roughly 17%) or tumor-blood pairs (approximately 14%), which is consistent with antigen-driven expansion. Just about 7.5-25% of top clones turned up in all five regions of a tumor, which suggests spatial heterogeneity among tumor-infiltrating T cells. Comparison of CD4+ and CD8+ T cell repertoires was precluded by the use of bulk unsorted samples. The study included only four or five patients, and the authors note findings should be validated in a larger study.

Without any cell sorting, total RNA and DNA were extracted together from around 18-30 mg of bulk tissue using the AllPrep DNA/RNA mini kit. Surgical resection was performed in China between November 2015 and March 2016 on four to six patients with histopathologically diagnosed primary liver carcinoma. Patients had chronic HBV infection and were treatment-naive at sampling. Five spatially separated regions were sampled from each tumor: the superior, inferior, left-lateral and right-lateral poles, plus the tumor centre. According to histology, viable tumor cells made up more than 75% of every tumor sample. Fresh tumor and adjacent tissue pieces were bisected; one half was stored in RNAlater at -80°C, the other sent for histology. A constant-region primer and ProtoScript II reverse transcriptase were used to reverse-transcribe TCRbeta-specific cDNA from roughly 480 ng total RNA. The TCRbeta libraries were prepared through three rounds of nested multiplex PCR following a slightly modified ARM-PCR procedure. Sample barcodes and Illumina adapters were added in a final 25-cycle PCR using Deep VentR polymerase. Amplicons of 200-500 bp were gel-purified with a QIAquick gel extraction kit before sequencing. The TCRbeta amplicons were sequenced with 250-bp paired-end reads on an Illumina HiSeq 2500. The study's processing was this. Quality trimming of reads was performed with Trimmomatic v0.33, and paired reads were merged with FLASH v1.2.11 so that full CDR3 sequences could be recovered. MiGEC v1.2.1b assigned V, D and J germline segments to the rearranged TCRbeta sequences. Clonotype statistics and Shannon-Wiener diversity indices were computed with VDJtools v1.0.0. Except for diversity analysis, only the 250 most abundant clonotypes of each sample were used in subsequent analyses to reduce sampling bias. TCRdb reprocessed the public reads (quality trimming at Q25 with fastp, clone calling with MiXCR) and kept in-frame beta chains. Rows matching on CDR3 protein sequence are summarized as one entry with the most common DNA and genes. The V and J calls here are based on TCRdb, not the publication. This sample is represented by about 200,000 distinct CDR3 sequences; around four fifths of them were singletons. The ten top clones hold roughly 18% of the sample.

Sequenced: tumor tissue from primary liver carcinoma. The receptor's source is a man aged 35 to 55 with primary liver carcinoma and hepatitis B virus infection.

The nucleotide sequence is TGTGCCAGCAGCTCCAGACCGAGCAATCAGCCCCAGCATTTT. Translated, it reads CASSSRPSNQPQHF. The chain links TRBV6-2 or TRBV6-3 with TRBJ1-5, with no D gene named confidently. The germline V gene sets CDR1 to MNHEY and CDR2 to SVGEGT. V drops 6 bases and J drops 1 base, leaving 10 bases in between. From the cysteine through the phenylalanine, the CDR3 covers 14 amino acids. Left in the record is the CDR3 DNA by itself, 42 bases read in frame from the first base.